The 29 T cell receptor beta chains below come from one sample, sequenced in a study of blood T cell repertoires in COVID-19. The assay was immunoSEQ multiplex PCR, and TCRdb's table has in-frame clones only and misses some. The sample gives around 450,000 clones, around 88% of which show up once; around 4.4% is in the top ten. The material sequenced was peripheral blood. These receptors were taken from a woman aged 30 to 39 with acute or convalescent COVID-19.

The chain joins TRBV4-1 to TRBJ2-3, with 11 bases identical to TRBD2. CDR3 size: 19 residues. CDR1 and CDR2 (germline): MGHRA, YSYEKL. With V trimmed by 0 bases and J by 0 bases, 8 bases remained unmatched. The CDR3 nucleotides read TGCGCCAGCAGCCAAGATCCTAGCGGGGGGAGACTTAGCACAGATACGCAGTATTTT. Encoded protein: CASSQDPSGGRLSTDTQYF.

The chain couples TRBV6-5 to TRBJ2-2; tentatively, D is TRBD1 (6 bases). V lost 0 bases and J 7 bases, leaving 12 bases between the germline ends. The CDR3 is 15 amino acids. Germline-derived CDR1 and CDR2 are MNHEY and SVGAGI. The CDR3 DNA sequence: TGTGCCAGCAGTTACTCAGGGCAGGGGCTCGGGGAGCTGTTTTTT. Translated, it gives CASSYSGQGLGELFF.

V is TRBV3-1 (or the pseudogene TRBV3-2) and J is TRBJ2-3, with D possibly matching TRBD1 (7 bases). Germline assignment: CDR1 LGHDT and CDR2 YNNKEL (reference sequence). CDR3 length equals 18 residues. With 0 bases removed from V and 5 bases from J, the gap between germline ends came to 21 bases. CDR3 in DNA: TGTGCCAGCAGCCAAGATCGAGGGGGCGGGGCATATGGAGATACGCAGTATTTT. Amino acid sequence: CASSQDRGGGAYGDTQYF.

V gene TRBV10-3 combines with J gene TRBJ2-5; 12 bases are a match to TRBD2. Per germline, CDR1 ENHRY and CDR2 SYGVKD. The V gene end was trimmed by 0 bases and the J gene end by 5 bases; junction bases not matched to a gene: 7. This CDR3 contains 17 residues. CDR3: CAISESPSGGARETQYF. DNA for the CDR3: TGTGCCATCAGTGAGTCCCCTAGCGGGGGGGCCCGTGAGACCCAGTACTTC.

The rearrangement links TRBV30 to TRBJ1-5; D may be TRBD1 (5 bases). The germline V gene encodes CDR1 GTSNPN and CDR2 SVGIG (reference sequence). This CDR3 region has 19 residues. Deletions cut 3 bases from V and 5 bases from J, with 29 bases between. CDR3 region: CAWSPGRGGFLGRHQPQHF. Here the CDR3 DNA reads TGTGCCTGGAGCCCCGGGAGGGGTGGTTTTTTAGGGCGCCATCAGCCCCAGCATTTT.

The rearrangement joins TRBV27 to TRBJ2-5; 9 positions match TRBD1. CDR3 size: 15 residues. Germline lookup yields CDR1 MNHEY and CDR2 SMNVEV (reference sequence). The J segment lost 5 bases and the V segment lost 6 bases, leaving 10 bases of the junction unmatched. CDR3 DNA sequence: TGTGCCAGCAGGGAATGGACAGGGGCTGGTGAGACCCAGTACTTC. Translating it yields CASREWTGAGETQYF.

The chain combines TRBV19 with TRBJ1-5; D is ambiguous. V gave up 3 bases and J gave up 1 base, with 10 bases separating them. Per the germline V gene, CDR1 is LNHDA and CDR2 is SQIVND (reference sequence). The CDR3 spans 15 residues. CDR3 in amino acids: CASSIMAVSNQPQHF. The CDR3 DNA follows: TGTGCCAGTAGTATCATGGCCGTAAGCAATCAGCCCCAGCATTTT.

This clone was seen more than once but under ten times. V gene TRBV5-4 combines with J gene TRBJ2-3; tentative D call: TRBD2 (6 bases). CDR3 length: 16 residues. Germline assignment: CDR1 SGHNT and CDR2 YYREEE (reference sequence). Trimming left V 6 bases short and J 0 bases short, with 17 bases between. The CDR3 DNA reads TGTGCCAGCACCGTGGGACTTCCTTCTAGCACAGATACGCAGTATTTT. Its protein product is CASTVGLPSSTDTQYF.

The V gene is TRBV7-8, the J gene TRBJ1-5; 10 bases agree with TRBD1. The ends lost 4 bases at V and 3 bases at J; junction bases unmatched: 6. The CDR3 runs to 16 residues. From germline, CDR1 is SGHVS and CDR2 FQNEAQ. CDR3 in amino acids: CASSSEDRGINQPQHF. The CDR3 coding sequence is TGTGCCAGCAGCTCTGAGGACAGGGGGATCAATCAGCCCCAGCATTTT. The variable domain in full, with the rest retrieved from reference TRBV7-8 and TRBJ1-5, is GAGVSQSPRYKVAKRGQDVALRCDPISGHVSLFWYQQALGQGPEFLTYFQNEAQLDKSGLPSDRFFAERPEGSVSTLKIQRTQQEDSAVYLCASSSEDRGINQPQHFGDGTRLSIL.

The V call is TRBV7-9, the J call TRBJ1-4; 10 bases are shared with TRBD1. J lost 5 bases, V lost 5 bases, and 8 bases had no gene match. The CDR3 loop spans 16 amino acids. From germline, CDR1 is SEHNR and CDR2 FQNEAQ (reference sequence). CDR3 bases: TGTGCCAGCAGCCACAATCCGGGACAGGGGAATGAAAAACTGTTTTTT. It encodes CASSHNPGQGNEKLFF.

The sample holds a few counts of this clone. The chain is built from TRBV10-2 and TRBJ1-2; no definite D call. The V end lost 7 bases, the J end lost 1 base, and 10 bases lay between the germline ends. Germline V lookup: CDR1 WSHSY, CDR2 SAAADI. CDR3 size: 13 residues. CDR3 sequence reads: CASKLDINYGYTF. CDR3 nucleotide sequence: TGCGCCAGCAAACTAGACATTAACTATGGCTACACCTTC.

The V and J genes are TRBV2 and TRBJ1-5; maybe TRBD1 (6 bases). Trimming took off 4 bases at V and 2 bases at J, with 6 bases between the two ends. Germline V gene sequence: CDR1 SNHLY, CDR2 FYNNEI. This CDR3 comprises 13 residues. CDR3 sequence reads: CASSGTGNQPQHF. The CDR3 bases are TGTGCCAGCAGTGGGACAGGCAATCAGCCCCAGCATTTT.

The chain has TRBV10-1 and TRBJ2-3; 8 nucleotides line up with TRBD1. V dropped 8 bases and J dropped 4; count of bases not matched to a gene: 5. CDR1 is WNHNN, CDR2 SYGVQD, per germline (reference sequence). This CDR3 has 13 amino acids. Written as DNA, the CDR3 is TGCGCCAGCGGACAGGGTAGTGCAGATACGCAGTATTTT. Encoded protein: CASGQGSADTQYF.

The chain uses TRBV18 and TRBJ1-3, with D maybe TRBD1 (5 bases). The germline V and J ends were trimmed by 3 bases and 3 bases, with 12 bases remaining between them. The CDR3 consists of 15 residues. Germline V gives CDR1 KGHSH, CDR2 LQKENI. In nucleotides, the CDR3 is TGTGCCAGCTCACCTCAGGGTGCATATGGAAACACCATATATTTT. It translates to CASSPQGAYGNTIYF.

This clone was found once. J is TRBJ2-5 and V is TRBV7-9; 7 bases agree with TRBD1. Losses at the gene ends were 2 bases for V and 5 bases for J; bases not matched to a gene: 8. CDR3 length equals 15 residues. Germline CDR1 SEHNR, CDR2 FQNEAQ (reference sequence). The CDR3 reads CASSLIEDREETQYF. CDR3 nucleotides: TGTGCCAGCAGCTTAATTGAAGACAGGGAGGAGACCCAGTACTTC.

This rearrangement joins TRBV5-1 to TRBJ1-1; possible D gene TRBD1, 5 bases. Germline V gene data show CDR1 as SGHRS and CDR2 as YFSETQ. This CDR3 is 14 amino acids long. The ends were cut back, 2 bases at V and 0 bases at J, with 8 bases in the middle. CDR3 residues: CASSFGGMNTEAFF. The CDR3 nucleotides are TGCGCCAGCAGCTTCGGGGGGATGAACACTGAAGCTTTCTTT.

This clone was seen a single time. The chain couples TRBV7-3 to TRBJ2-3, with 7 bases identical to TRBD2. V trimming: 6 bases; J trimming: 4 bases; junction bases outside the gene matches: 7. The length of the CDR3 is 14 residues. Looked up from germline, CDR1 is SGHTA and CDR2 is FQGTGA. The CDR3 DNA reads TGTGCCAGCAGTCCCGGGACTATGGCAGATACGCAGTATTTT. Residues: CASSPGTMADTQYF.

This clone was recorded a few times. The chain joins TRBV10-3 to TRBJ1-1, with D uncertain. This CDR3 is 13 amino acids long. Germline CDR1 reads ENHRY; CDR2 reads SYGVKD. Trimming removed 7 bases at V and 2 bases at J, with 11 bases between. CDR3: CAIMEEGNTEAFF. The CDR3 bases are TGTGCCATCATGGAAGAGGGAAACACTGAAGCTTTCTTT.

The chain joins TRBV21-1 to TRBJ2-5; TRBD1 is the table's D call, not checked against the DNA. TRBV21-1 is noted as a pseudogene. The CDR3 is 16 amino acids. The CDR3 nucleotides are TGTGCCAGCAGCATTCGCCAGGGTTTGGTCGGGGAGACCCAGTACTTC. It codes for CASSIRQGLVGETQYF.

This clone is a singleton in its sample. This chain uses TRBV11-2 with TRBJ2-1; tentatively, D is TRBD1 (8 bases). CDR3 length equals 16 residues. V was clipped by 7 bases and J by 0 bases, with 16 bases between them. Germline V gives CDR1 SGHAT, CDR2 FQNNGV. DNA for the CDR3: TGTGCCAGCACCTACAGGGGGGGGAGCTCCTACAATGAGCAGTTCTTC. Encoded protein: CASTYRGGSSYNEQFF. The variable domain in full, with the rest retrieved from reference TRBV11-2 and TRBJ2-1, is EAGVAQSPRYKIIEKRQSVAFWCNPISGHATLYWYQQILGQGPKLLIQFQNNGVVDDSQLPKDRFSAERLKGVDSTLKIQPAKLEDSAVYLCASTYRGGSSYNEQFFGPGTRLTVL.

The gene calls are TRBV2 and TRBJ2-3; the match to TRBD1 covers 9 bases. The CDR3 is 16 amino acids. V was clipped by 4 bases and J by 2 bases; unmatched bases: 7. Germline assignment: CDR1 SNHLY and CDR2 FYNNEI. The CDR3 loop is CASSVSGDRVTDTQYF. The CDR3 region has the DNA TGTGCCAGCAGTGTATCAGGGGACAGGGTCACAGATACGCAGTATTTT.

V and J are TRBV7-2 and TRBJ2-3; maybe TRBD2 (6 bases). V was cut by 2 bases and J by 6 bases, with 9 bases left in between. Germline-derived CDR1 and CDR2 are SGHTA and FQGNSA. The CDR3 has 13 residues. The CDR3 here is CASSLKGGDTQYF. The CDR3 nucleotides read TGTGCCAGCAGCTTAAAGGGAGGCGATACGCAGTATTTT.

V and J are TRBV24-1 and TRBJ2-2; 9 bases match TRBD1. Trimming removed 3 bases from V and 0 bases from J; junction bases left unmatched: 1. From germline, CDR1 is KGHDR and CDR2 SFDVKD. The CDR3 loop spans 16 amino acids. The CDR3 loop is CATSDRTGANTGELFF. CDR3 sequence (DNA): TGTGCCACCAGTGATCGGACAGGGGCGAACACCGGGGAGCTGTTTTTT.

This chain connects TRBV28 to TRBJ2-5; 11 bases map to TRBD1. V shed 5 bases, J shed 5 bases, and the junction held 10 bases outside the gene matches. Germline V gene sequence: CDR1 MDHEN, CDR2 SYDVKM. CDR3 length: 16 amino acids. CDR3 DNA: TGTGCCAGCAGTCCCTTCGGACAGGGGGCATGGGAGACCCAGTACTTC. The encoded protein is CASSPFGQGAWETQYF. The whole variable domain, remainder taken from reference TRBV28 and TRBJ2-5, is DVKVTQSSRYLVKRTGEKVFLECVQDMDHENMFWYRQDPGLGLRLIYFSYDVKMKEKGDIPEGYSVSREKKERFSLILESASTNQTSMYLCASSPFGQGAWETQYFGPGTRLLVL.

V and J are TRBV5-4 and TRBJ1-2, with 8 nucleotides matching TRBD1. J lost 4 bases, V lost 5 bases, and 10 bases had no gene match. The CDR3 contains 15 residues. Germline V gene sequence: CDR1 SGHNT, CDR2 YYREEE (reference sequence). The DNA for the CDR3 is TGTGCCAGCAGGTTAGCAGGGGGCGCTTCCTATGGCTACACCTTC. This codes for CASRLAGGASYGYTF.

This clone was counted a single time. The DNA of the CDR3 is TGTGCCGGGGCGGGACAGGCCACTGAAGCTTTCTTT. Translated, it gives CAGAGQATEAFF. The V and J genes are TRBV28 and TRBJ1-1, with TRBD1 identical over 8 bases. Germline V gene sequence: CDR1 MDHEN, CDR2 SYDVKM. V trimming: 11 bases; J trimming: 4 bases; junction bases outside the gene matches: 6. The CDR3 totals 12 residues.

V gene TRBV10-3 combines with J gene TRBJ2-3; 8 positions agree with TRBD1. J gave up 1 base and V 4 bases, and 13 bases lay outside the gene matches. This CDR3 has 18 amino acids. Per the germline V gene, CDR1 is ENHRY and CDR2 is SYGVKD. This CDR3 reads CAISGRSVGQGRTDTQYF. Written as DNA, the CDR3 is TGTGCCATCAGTGGTAGATCCGTTGGACAGGGCCGCACAGATACGCAGTATTTT.

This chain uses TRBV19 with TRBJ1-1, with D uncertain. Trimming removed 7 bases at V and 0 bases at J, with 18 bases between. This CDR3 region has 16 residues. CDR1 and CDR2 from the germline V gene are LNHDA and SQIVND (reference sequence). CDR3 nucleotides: TGTGCCAGTACCCCGCGGGCCTCCTATTTGAACACTGAAGCTTTCTTT. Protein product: CASTPRASYLNTEAFF.

The CDR3 spells CASSMDRGEQYF. DNA of the CDR3: TGTGCCAGCAGCATGGACAGGGGCGAGCAGTACTTC. The chain carries TRBV5-6 and TRBJ2-7; TRBD1 aligns across 9 bases. The V and J ends lost 4 bases and 6 bases, in that order; junction bases with no gene match: 2. CDR3 length: 12 amino acids. Germline CDR1 is SGHDT and CDR2 is YYEEEE.